The source of this T cell receptor (beta chain) is a study of Graves' ophthalmopathy and Graves' hyperthyroidism. Study conclusions and caveats: Among expanded thyroid clonotypes above 0.001 frequency, most also occurred in blood. Sensitivity of roughly 64% and specificity of around 72% were achieved by the model that predicted ophthalmopathy progression.

The CDR3 extends over 15 amino acids. V gave up 2 bases and J gave up 5 bases; unmatched junction bases: 5. Germline V lookup: CDR1 MNHEY, CDR2 SVGAGI. Concerning this clonotype: The antigen remains undetermined.

Among the hyperthyroidism patients, all were newly diagnosed, aged 18 to 65, with under 2 months' duration. The study excluded patients with other autoimmune diseases, uncontrolled infections, pregnancy or lactation. From RNA, the CDR3 regions of TCR beta chains were amplified and sequenced. The library came from an HTBI-primed first-round RT-PCR and a second-round multiplex PCR. TCRdb re-called the multiplex PCR reads through MiXCR, storing one row per CDR3 protein. This repertoire shows 580,000 or so distinct CDR3 sequences, approximately 37% found once; its top ten account for around 4%. The sample taken for sequencing was peripheral blood or thyroid tissue (not recorded which). This sequence originates from an adult man with Graves' hyperthyroidism. The gene calls are TRBV6-5 and TRBJ2-7, with 11 nucleotides matching TRBD1. The CDR3 loop is CASSYAGQGADEQYF. The DNA for the CDR3 is TGTGCCAGCAGTTACGCTGGACAGGGGGCTGACGAGCAGTACTTC.